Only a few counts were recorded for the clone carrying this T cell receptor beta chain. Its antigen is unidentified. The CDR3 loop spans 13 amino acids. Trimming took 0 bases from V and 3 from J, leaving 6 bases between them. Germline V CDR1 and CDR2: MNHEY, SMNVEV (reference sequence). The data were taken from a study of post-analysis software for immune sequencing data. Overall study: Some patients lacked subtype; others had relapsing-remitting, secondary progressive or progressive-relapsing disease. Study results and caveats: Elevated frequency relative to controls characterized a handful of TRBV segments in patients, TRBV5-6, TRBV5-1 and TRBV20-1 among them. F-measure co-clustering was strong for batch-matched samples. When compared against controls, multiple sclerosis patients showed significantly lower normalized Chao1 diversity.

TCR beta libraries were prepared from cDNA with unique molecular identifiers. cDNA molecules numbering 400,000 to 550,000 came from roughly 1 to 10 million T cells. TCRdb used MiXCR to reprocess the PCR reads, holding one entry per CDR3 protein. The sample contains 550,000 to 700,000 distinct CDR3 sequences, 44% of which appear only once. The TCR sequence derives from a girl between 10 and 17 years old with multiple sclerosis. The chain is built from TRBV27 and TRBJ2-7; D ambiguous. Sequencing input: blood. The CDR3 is CASSLSPGYEQYF. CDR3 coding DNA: TGTGCCAGCAGTTTATCGCCAGGCTACGAGCAGTACTTC.